These T cell receptor beta chains were read from a single sample in a study of siplizumab effects on memory and regulatory T cells. Sequencing used immunoSEQ multiplex PCR; TCRdb keeps in-frame clones, though not all of them. The table has tens of thousands of clones, approximately 97% seen once. Sequencing input: naive CD4+ T cells sorted from blood. These receptors were taken from a human donor in good health. Both conserved end residues are part of each CDR3. Each record gives: J gene, CDR3 length, V gene, D gene, clone size, CDR3 protein, CDR3 DNA. A D gene is named only where the DNA matches it firmly. Only part of the rows carry a size: once, few, many, or a class if the clone is expanded.

j_gene: TRBJ1-2; len: 16; v_gene: TRBV29-1; d_gene: TRBD1; abundance: .; CDR3aa: CSVEPRFGTEIYGYTF; CDR3nt: TGCAGCGTCGAACCTCGTTTCGGGACAGAGATCTATGGCTACACCTTC
j_gene: TRBJ1-6; len: 16; v_gene: TRBV5-4; d_gene: .; abundance: .; CDR3aa: CASSSGLVARDSPLHF; CDR3nt: TGTGCCAGCAGCTCCGGACTGGTCGCAAGAGATTCACCCCTCCACTTT
j_gene: TRBJ1-1; len: 13; v_gene: TRBV10-3; d_gene: .; abundance: .; CDR3aa: CAIQNTGNTEAFF; CDR3nt: TGTGCCATACAGAATACAGGGAACACTGAAGCTTTCTTT
j_gene: TRBJ2-7; len: 12; v_gene: TRBV25-1; d_gene: .; abundance: .; CDR3aa: CASSENFYEQYF; CDR3nt: TGTGCCAGCAGTGAAAATTTTTACGAGCAGTACTTC
j_gene: TRBJ1-2; len: 14; v_gene: TRBV5-1; d_gene: .; abundance: .; CDR3aa: CARLGQTINYGYTF; CDR3nt: TGCGCCAGATTGGGACAAACTATTAACTATGGCTACACCTTC
j_gene: TRBJ1-1; len: 13; v_gene: TRBV6-1; d_gene: .; abundance: .; CDR3aa: CASSEGVGTEAFF; CDR3nt: TGTGCCAGCAGTGAGGGTGTCGGCACTGAAGCTTTCTTT
j_gene: TRBJ1-2; len: 15; v_gene: TRBV5-4; d_gene: .; abundance: .; CDR3aa: CASSPVGTSIYGYTF; CDR3nt: TGTGCCAGCAGCCCGGTCGGGACATCAATTTATGGCTACACCTTC
j_gene: TRBJ1-1; len: 14; v_gene: TRBV27; d_gene: .; abundance: .; CDR3aa: CASSPTKGNTEAFF; CDR3nt: TGTGCCAGCAGTCCGACAAAAGGGAACACTGAAGCTTTCTTT
j_gene: TRBJ1-3; len: 15; v_gene: TRBV6-1; d_gene: TRBD1; abundance: .; CDR3aa: CASSSQGQASNTIYF; CDR3nt: TGTGCCAGCAGTTCCCAGGGACAGGCATCGAACACCATATATTTT
j_gene: TRBJ2-1; len: 10; v_gene: TRBV20-1; d_gene: .; abundance: .; CDR3aa: CSATGDEQFF; CDR3nt: TGCAGTGCTACAGGGGATGAGCAGTTCTTC
j_gene: TRBJ2-7; len: 14; v_gene: TRBV15; d_gene: .; abundance: .; CDR3aa: CATSRVSKSYEQYF; CDR3nt: TGTGCCACCAGCAGAGTAAGCAAATCCTACGAGCAGTACTTC
j_gene: TRBJ1-2; len: 18; v_gene: TRBV5-1; d_gene: .; abundance: once; CDR3aa: CASSLASGPPYDSYGYTF; CDR3nt: TGCGCCAGCAGCTTGGCGTCAGGTCCACCCTACGATAGTTATGGCTACACCTTC
j_gene: TRBJ1-1; len: 13; v_gene: TRBV10-3; d_gene: .; abundance: .; CDR3aa: CAISGREGTEAFF; CDR3nt: TGTGCCATCAGTGGGAGGGAGGGCACTGAAGCTTTCTTT
j_gene: TRBJ1-5; len: 15; v_gene: TRBV5-1; d_gene: .; abundance: .; CDR3aa: CASSLQGNSNQPQHF; CDR3nt: TGCGCCAGCAGCTTACAGGGAAATAGCAATCAGCCCCAGCATTTT
j_gene: TRBJ1-1; len: 15; v_gene: TRBV18; d_gene: TRBD1; abundance: once; CDR3aa: CASSPRDRQNTEAFF; CDR3nt: TGTGCCAGCTCACCCAGGGACAGACAGAACACTGAAGCTTTCTTT
j_gene: TRBJ1-3; len: 14; v_gene: TRBV9; d_gene: .; abundance: .; CDR3aa: CASSVNDDRATIYF; CDR3nt: TGTGCCAGCAGCGTAAATGACGACCGGGCCACCATATATTTT
j_gene: TRBJ2-2; len: 15; v_gene: TRBV5-4; d_gene: .; abundance: .; CDR3aa: CASSSGIREVGELFF; CDR3nt: TGTGCCAGCAGCTCAGGGATACGGGAAGTCGGGGAGCTGTTTTTT
j_gene: TRBJ1-2; len: 12; v_gene: TRBV29-1; d_gene: .; abundance: .; CDR3aa: CSVGTAGPGYTF; CDR3nt: TGCAGCGTTGGGACGGCGGGTCCTGGCTACACCTTC
j_gene: TRBJ2-3; len: 15; v_gene: TRBV28; d_gene: .; abundance: .; CDR3aa: CASTLLGQVSDTQYF; CDR3nt: TGTGCCAGCACCCTCCTCGGGCAGGTTTCAGATACGCAGTATTTT
j_gene: TRBJ2-1; len: 16; v_gene: TRBV11-3; d_gene: TRBD2; abundance: .; CDR3aa: CASSLGLAGGYNEQFF; CDR3nt: TGTGCCAGCAGCTTAGGACTAGCGGGGGGTTACAATGAGCAGTTCTTC
j_gene: TRBJ2-2; len: 15; v_gene: TRBV5-1; d_gene: TRBD2; abundance: .; CDR3aa: CASSRTSGGTGELFF; CDR3nt: TGCGCCAGCAGCCGGACTAGCGGGGGCACCGGGGAGCTGTTTTTT
j_gene: TRBJ2-5; len: 13; v_gene: TRBV18; d_gene: .; abundance: .; CDR3aa: CASSLAGAETQYF; CDR3nt: TGTGCCAGCTCGCTCGCGGGGGCAGAGACCCAGTACTTC
j_gene: TRBJ1-5; len: 17; v_gene: TRBV28; d_gene: .; abundance: .; CDR3aa: CASSSPALDRSNQPQHF; CDR3nt: TGTGCCAGCAGTTCCCCCGCCCTCGACAGATCGAACCAGCCCCAGCATTTT
j_gene: TRBJ1-2; len: 15; v_gene: TRBV4-2; d_gene: TRBD1; abundance: .; CDR3aa: CASSQPDRDPLGYTF; CDR3nt: TGTGCCAGCAGCCAACCCGACAGGGATCCGTTGGGCTACACCTTC
j_gene: TRBJ1-3; len: 15; v_gene: TRBV18; d_gene: .; abundance: .; CDR3aa: CASSPIRVSGNTIYF; CDR3nt: TGTGCCAGCTCACCAATAAGGGTTTCTGGAAACACCATATATTTT